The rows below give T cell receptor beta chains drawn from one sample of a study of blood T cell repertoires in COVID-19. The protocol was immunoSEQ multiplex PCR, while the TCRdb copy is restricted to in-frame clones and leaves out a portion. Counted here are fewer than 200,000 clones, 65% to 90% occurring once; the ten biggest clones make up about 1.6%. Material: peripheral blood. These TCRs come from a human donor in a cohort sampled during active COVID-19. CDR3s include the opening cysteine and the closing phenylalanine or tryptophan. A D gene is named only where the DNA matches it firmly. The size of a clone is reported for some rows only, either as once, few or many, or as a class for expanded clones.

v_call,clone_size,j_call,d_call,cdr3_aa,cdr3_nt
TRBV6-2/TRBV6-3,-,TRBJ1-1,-,CASSYSRNTEAFF,TGTGCCAGCAGTTACAGTAGGAACACTGAAGCTTTCTTT
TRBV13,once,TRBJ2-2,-,CASSFGTSELFF,TGTGCCAGCAGCTTCGGGACTTCAGAGCTGTTTTTT
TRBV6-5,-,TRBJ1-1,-,CASSLRKRGTEAFF,TGTGCCAGCAGTTTGCGGAAGAGAGGGACTGAAGCTTTCTTT
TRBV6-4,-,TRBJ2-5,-,CASSDTQPGVGHQTQYF,TGTGCCAGCAGTGACACTCAACCGGGCGTGGGACACCAGACCCAGTACTTC
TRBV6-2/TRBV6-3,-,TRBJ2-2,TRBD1,CASSYPLGQGAYGELFF,TGTGCCAGCAGTTACCCCCTTGGACAGGGGGCATACGGGGAGCTGTTTTTT
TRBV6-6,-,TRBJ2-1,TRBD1,CASSSQGGPYNEQFF,TGTGCCAGCAGTTCACAGGGGGGCCCCTACAATGAGCAGTTCTTC
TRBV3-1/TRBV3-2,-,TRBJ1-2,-,CASSQSTGYYGYTF,TGTGCCAGCAGCCAGAGTACAGGGTATTATGGCTACACCTTC
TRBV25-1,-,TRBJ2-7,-,CASSTSTGMVGHEQYF,TGTGCCAGCAGCACCAGTACCGGGATGGTAGGCCACGAGCAGTACTTC
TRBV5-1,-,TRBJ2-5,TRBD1,CASSAFPGQGVGETQYF,TGCGCCAGCAGCGCGTTCCCCGGACAGGGAGTAGGCGAGACCCAGTACTTC
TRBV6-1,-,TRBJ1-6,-,CASSEGQGLGSPLHF,TGTGCCAGCAGTGAGGGCCAGGGGCTTGGGTCACCCCTCCACTTT
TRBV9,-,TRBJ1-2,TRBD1,CASSPGVGQGARDYGYTF,TGTGCCAGCAGCCCCGGCGTGGGACAGGGGGCGCGGGACTATGGCTACACCTTC
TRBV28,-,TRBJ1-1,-,CASSSFAEFAFF,TGTGCCAGCAGTTCGTTCGCGGAGTTTGCTTTCTTT
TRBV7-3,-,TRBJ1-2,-,CASSLRGVGEATF,TGTGCCAGCAGCTTAAGAGGGGTAGGGGAGGCCACCTTC
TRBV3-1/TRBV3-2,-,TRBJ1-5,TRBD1,CASSQGFGTGDSSNQPQHF,TGTGCCAGCAGCCAAGGATTCGGGACAGGGGATTCTAGCAATCAGCCCCAGCATTTT
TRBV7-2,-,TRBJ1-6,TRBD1,CASSPDRVVSPLHF,TGTGCCAGCAGCCCGGACAGGGTAGTCTCACCCCTCCACTTT
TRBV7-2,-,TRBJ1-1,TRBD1,CASSSGQVNTEAFF,TGTGCCAGCAGCTCGGGACAGGTGAACACTGAAGCTTTCTTT
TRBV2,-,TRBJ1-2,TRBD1,CASSAGQGRGGYTF,TGTGCCAGCAGTGCGGGACAGGGGAGGGGTGGCTACACCTTC
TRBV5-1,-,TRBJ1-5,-,CASSFTGLGSQHF,TGCGCCAGCAGCTTCACAGGGTTGGGGTCCCAGCATTTT
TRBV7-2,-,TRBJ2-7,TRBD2,CASSSRLAAYEQYF,TGTGCCAGCAGCTCTAGACTAGCAGCCTACGAGCAGTACTTC
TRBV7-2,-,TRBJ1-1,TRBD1,CASSLYGQGVTEAFF,TGTGCCAGCAGCTTATATGGACAGGGCGTCACTGAAGCTTTCTTT
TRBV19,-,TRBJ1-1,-,CASSINLGDTEAFF,TGTGCCAGTAGTATAAACCTGGGCGACACTGAAGCTTTCTTT
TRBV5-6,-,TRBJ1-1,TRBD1,CASSSGQPEAFF,TGTGCCAGCAGCTCGGGACAGCCTGAAGCTTTCTTT
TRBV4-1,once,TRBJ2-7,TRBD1,CASSQDPGDRAYEQYF,TGCGCCAGCAGCCAAGATCCCGGAGACAGGGCCTACGAGCAGTACTTC
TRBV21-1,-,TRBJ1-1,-,CASLPGGENTEAFF,TGTGCCAGCTTGCCGGGAGGGGAGAACACTGAAGCTTTCTTT
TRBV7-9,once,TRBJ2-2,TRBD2,CASSSLPGTSYGSGELFF,TGTGCCAGCAGCTCCTTACCCGGGACTAGCTATGGGTCCGGGGAGCTGTTTTTT
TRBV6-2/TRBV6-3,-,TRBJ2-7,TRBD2,CASSPSGSYEQYF,TGTGCCAGCAGCCCTAGCGGGAGTTACGAGCAGTACTTC
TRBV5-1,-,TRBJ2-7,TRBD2,CASSPMGEGYEQYF,TGCGCCAGCAGCCCCATGGGGGAGGGCTACGAGCAGTACTTC
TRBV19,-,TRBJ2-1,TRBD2,CASSIAGGPYNEQFF,TGTGCCAGTAGTATAGCGGGAGGGCCCTACAATGAGCAGTTCTTC
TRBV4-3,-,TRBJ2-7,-,CASSQDLGGRKGAEYF,TGCGCCAGCAGCCAAGATCTTGGCGGGAGGAAGGGGGCGGAGTACTTC
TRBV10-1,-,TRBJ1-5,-,CASSQGNNQPQHF,TGCGCCAGTTCTCAGGGCAACAATCAGCCCCAGCATTTT
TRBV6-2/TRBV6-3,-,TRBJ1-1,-,CASSLRDISMNTEAFF,TGTGCCAGCAGTCTCCGGGACATAAGCATGAACACTGAAGCTTTCTTT
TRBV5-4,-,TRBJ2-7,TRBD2,CASSLAGTSGGRKREQYF,TGTGCCAGCAGCTTGGCCGGGACTAGCGGGGGCCGCAAGCGGGAGCAGTACTTC